Described below is a single T cell receptor beta chain sequence and its context. The target antigen is unknown. A clone one base away is much larger, so this may be a read error. This sample was taken from a study of identical twins. The germline V gene has CDR1 MNHEY and CDR2 SVGAGI. This CDR3 has 16 residues. J lost 5 bases, V lost 7 bases, and 12 bases had no gene match. Template switching supplied a universal primer site; unique molecular identifiers were carried on the cDNA. TCRdb re-called the 5' RACE reads through MiXCR, storing one row per CDR3 protein. There are around 340,000 distinct CDR3 sequences in the sample; 9% to 10% occur only once, and more than 8% lies in the top ten. General study results and limits: Out-of-frame TCR alpha sharing in monozygotic twins exceeded recombination model predictions. Weaker excess sharing between twins was seen in beta out-of-frame sequences.

The chain is built from TRBV6-5 and TRBJ2-1; the match to TRBD2 covers 9 bases. The receptor was derived from a woman in her 50s in good health. Sequenced input: naive T cells sorted from blood. The CDR3 DNA sequence: TGTGCCAGCAAGACGAGGACTAGCGCCGAAAACAATGAGCAGTTCTTC. It specifies CASKTRTSAENNEQFF.